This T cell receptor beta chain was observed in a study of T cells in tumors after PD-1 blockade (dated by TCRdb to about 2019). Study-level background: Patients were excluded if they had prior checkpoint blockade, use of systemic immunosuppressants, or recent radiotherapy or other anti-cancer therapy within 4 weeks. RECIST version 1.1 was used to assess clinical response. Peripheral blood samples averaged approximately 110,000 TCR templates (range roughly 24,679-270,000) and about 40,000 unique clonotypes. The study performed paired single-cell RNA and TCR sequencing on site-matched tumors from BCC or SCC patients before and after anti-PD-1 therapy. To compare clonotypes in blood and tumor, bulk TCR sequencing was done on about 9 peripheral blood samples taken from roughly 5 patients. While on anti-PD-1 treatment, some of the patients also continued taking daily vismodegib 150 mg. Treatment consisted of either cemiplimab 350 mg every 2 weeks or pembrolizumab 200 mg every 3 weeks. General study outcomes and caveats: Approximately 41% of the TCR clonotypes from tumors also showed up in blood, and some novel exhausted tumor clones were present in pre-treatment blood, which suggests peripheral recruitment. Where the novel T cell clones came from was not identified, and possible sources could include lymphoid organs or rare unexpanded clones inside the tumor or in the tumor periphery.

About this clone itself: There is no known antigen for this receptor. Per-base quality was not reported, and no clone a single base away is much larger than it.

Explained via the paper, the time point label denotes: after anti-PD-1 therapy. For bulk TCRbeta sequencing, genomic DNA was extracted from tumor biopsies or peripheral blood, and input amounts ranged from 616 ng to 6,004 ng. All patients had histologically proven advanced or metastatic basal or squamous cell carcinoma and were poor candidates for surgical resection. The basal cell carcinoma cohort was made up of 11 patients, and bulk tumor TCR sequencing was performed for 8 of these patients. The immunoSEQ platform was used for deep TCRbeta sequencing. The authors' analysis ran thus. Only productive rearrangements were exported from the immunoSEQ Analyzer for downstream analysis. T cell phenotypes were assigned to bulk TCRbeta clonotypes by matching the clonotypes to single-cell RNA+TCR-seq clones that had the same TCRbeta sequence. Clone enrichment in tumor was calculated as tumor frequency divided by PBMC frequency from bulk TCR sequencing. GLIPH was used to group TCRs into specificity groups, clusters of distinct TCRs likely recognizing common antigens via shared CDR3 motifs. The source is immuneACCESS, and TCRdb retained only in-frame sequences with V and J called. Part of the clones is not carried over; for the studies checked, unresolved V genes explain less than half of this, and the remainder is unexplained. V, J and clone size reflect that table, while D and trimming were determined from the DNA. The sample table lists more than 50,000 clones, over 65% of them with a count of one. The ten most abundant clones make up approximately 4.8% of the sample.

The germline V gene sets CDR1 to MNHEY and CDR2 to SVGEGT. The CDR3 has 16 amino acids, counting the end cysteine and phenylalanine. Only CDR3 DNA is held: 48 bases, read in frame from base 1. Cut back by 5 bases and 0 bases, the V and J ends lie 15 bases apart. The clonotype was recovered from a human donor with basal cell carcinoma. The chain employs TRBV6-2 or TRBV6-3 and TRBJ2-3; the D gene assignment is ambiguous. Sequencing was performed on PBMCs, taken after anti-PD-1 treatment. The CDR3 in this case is CASSRPLGSSTDTQYF. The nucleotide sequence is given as TGTGCCAGCAGTCGCCCCTTAGGCAGTAGCACAGATACGCAGTATTTT.